This T cell receptor beta chain was found in a study of T cell responses to AZD1222 COVID-19 vaccine (dated by TCRdb to the early 2020s). Context from the whole study: A total of about 250 trial participants underwent TCR sequencing, of whom about 200 had received two doses of AZD1222 and some 25 had received two doses of the MenACWY control vaccine. Trial participants were enrolled into age subgroups of 18-55, 56-69 and 70-plus years, which contained roughly 150, 30 and 60 TCR-sequenced participants, respectively.

The CDR3 regions of human TCRbeta chains were subjected to immunosequencing. Regarding the original processing steps: TCRs in the repertoires were compared against a reference library of SARS-CoV-2-specific TCRs that had been generated with the MIRA antigen-specificity platform. Breadth was defined as the fraction of unique TCRs that were SARS-CoV-2-associated. Depth was defined as the fraction of total T cells that were SARS-CoV-2-associated. Using the MIRA data, every spike-specific TCR was mapped to the spike region that the TCR reacted to and assigned to either a CD4 or a CD8 class. Log10-transformed breadth and depth values were compared by one-way ANOVA with Sidak's multiple comparisons tests. TCRdb provides this immuneACCESS table in a form limited to in-frame rearrangements. Some clones are lacking; in checked studies, under half of them reflect an unresolved V gene, and why the rest are absent is not known. The DNA was the basis for D and trimming; V, J and clone size are from that table. The sample table records some 72,000 clones; roughly nine tenths of these occur just once. Clones ranked in the top ten supply approximately 7% of the sample.

With respect to this clone: It has no known antigen specificity. The input lacks base qualities; no much larger clone sits a single base away.

Paper-wide results and their limitations: After two AZD1222 doses, both the breadth and the depth of spike-specific TCRs were significantly higher than at day 0 and than in MenACWY recipients. Only five or six AZD1222 recipients were SARS-CoV-2 seropositive at baseline, limiting conclusions about previously exposed vaccinees. No day 14 peak-response samples were available, so repertoires were characterized only after the peak T cell response. The 56-69-year group was small, and its depth increase did not reach significance, likely because of low power. Most participants were white British and females outnumbered males, and the authors suggested that clonal diversity may have been underestimated. Reportedly, almost half of the unique spike-specific TCRs recognized epitopes lying outside the regions that are mutated in the B.1.351 and B.1.1.7 variants. The whole spike protein was spanned by vaccine-associated CD4 TCRs, and dominant responses were seen in regions 160-218 and 743-854.

Looking up the germline V gene yields CDR1 SGHTA and CDR2 FQGTGA. The cysteine opens and the phenylalanine closes a CDR3 of 17 amino acids. Solely the CDR3 DNA is kept, with 51 bases framed from the first base. Trimming accounts for 1 base at V and 2 bases at J, while the number of junction bases matched to no gene is 9. The time point tag for this specimen amounts to: baseline before first vaccination. The label giving this sample's treatment or condition can be read as: meningococcal conjugate vaccine given as trial control. The vaccinee samples were drawn from two UK trials, COV001 and COV002, one of which was a single-blind randomized controlled phase 2/3 trial testing AZD1222 (ChAdOx1 nCoV-19) in healthy adults. Trial participant PBMC samples were collected at day 0 and day 28 after the second dose for TCRbeta chain sequencing.

The TCR was taken from an adult in good health. The sample consisted of peripheral blood, taken on day 0 of MenACWY control vaccination. The rearranged chain carries TRBV7-3 and TRBJ2-3, with 7 bases matching TRBD2. The CDR3 here reads CASSLNSASGNTDTQYF. DNA sequence: TGTGCCAGCAGCTTAAATAGCGCTAGCGGAAACACAGATACGCAGTATTTT.